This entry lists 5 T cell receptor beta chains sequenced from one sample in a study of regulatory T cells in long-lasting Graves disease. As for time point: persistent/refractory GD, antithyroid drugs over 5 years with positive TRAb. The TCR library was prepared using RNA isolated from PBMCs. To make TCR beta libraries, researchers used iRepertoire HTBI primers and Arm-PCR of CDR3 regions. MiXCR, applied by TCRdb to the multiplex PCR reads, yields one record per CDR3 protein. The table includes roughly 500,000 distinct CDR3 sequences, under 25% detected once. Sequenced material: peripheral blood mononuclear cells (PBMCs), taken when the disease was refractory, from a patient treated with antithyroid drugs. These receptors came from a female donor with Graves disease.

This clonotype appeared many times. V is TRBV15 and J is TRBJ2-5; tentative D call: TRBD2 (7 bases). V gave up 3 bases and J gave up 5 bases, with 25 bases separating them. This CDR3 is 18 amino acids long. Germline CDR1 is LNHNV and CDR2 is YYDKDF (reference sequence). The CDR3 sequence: CATSRLTPWGGPGETQYF. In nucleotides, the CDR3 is TGTGCCACCAGCAGGCTTACCCCTTGGGGGGGGCCGGGGGAGACCCAGTACTTC.

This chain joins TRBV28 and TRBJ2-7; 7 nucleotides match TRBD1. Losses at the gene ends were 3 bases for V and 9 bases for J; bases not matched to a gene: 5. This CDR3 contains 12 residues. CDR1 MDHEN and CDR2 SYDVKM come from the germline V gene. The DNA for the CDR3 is TGTGCCAGCAGTTTTAGGGGGCCGGGGCAGTACTTC. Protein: CASSFRGPGQYF.

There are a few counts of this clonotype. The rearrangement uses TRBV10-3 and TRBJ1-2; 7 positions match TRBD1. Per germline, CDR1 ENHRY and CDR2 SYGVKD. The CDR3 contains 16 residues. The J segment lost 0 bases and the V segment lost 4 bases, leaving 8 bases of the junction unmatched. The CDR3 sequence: CAISVLRDRPNYGYTF. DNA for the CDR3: TGTGCCATCAGTGTTTTGCGGGACAGACCTAACTATGGCTACACCTTC.

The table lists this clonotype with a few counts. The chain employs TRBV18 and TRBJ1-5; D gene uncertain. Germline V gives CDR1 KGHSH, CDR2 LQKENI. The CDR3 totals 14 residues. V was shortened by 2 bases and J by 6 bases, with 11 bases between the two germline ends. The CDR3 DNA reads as TGTGCCAGCTCACCATTGGGGATCGGTCAGCCCCAGCATTTT. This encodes CASSPLGIGQPQHF.

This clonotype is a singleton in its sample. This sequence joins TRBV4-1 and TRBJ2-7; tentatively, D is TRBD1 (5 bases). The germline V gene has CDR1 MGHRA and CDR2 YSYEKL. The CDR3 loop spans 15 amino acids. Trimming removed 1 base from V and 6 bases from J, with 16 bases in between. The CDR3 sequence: CASSQGLGETREQYF. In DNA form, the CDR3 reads TGCGCCAGCAGCCAAGGTCTAGGGGAAACTCGCGAGCAGTACTTC.